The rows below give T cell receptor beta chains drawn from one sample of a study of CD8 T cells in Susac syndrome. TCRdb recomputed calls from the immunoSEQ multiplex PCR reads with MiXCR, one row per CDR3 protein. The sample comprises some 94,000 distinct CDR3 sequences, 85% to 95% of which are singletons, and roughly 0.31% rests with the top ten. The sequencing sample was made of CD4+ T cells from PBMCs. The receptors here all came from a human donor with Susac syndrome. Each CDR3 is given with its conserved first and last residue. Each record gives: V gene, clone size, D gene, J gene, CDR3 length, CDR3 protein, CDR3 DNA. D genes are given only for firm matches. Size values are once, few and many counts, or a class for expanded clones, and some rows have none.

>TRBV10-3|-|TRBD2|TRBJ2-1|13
CAISSGANNEQFF
TGTGCCATCAGTAGCGGGGCCAACAATGAGCAGTTCTTC
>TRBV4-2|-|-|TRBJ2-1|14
CASSQSGPLNEQFF
TGTGCCAGCAGCCAAAGCGGCCCCTTGAATGAGCAGTTCTTC
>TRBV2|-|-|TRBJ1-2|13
CASSEKTSYGYTF
TGTGCCAGCAGTGAAAAAACGTCCTATGGCTACACCTTC
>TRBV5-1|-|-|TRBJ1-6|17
CASSLDVGISYNSPLHF
TGCGCCAGCAGCTTGGATGTGGGGATCTCCTATAATTCACCCCTCCACTTT
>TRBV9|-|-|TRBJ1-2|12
CASSVGQYGYTF
TGTGCCAGCAGCGTTGGACAGTATGGCTACACCTTC
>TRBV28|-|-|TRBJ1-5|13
CASQGLSNQPQHF
TGTGCCAGCCAGGGTTTAAGCAATCAGCCCCAGCATTTT
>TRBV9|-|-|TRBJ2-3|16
CASSPHRATIRDTQYF
TGTGCCAGCAGCCCACACAGGGCCACGATTCGGGATACGCAGTATTTT
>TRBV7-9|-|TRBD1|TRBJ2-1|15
CASSTGTGPLGEQFF
TGTGCCAGCAGCACCGGGACAGGTCCCCTGGGTGAGCAGTTCTTC
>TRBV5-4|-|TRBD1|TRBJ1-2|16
CASSTGQGAAGYGYTF
TGTGCCAGCAGCACGGGACAGGGGGCCGCCGGCTATGGCTACACCTTC
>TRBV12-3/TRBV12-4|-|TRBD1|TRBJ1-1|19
CASSLRAGGGRRLNTEAFF
TGTGCCAGCAGTTTAAGGGCAGGGGGCGGGCGACGGCTGAACACTGAAGCTTTCTTT
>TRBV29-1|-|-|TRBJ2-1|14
CSVERKLARNEQFF
TGCAGCGTTGAAAGGAAACTAGCTCGGAATGAGCAGTTCTTC
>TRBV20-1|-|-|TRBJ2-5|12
CSARSGQETQYF
TGCAGTGCTAGGTCGGGGCAAGAGACCCAGTACTTC
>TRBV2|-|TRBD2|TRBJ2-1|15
CASSRTSGGDNEQFF
TGTGCCAGCAGTCGGACTAGCGGGGGGGACAATGAGCAGTTCTTC
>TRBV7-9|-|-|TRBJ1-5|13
CASSLGGKQPQHF
TGTGCCAGCAGCTTAGGGGGGAAACAGCCCCAGCATTTT
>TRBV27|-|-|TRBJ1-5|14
CASSLAGFRQPQHF
TGTGCCAGCAGTTTAGCAGGGTTTCGACAGCCCCAGCATTTT
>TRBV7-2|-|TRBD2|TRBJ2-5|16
CASSLARLAGQETQYF
TGTGCCAGCAGCTTAGCGAGGCTAGCGGGCCAAGAGACCCAGTACTTC
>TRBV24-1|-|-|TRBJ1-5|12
CATRPIPGPQHF
TGTGCCACCCGACCCATCCCAGGGCCCCAGCATTTT
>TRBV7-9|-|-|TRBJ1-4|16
CASSLVSGTTNEKLFF
TGTGCCAGCAGCTTAGTCTCCGGGACAACTAATGAAAAACTGTTTTTT
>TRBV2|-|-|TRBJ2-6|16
CASTWDGRSGANVLTF
TGTGCCAGCACTTGGGACGGCCGCTCTGGGGCCAACGTCCTGACTTTC
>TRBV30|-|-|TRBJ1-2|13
CAWSVGGDAGYTF
TGTGCCTGGAGTGTCGGGGGCGATGCTGGCTACACCTTC
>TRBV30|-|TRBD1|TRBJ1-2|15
CAWSSGAGGDYGYTF
TGTGCCTGGTCTTCGGGGGCAGGGGGCGACTATGGCTACACCTTC
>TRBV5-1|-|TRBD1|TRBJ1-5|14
CASRMTGINQPQHF
TGCGCCAGCAGGATGACAGGGATAAATCAGCCCCAGCATTTT
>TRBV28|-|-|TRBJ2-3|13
CASRFSGYAAQYF
TGTGCCAGCAGATTTTCAGGCTACGCGGCGCAGTATTTT
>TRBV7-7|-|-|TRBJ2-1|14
CASSAVGASNEQFF
TGTGCCAGCAGCGCTGTGGGGGCCTCCAATGAGCAGTTCTTC
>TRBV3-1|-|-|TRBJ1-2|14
CASSPQGEGYGYTF
TGTGCCAGCAGCCCGCAGGGTGAAGGCTATGGCTACACCTTC
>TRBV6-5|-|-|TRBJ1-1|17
CASSSLRFAQMNTEAFF
TGTGCCAGCAGTTCCTTACGTTTCGCCCAGATGAACACTGAAGCTTTCTTT
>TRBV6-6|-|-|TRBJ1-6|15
CASRLVAQGGPPLHF
TGTGCCAGCAGACTCGTAGCACAGGGAGGTCCACCCCTCCACTTT
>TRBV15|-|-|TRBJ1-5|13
CATSPRRYQPQHF
TGTGCCACCAGCCCTCGACGGTATCAGCCCCAGCATTTT
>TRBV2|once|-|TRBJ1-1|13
CASSELGNTEAFF
TGTGCCAGCAGTGAATTGGGGAACACTGAAGCCTTCTTT
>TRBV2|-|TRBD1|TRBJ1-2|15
CASSARGQGANGYTF
TGTGCCAGCAGTGCTCGTGGGCAGGGGGCCAATGGCTACACCTTC
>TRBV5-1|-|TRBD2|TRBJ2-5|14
CASSMGGYQETQYF
TGCGCCAGCAGTATGGGGGGGTACCAAGAGACCCAGTACTTC
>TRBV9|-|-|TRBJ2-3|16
CASSGPRGGEPDTQYF
TGTGCCAGCAGCGGTCCCCGAGGGGGGGAGCCAGATACGCAGTATTTT
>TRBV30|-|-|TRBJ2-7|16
CAWSVFRLGTAYEQYF
TGTGCCTGGAGTGTATTCCGCCTAGGTACAGCCTACGAGCAGTACTTC
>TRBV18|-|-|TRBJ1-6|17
CASSPLEQGSYNSPLHF
TGTGCCAGCTCACCACTCGAACAGGGATCCTATAATTCACCCCTCCACTTT
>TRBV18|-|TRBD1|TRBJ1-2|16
CASSPPAQGAIYGYTF
TGTGCCAGCTCACCACCAGCACAGGGGGCTATCTATGGCTACACCTTC
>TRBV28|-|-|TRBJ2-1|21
CASSSTVGTWTTTGPYNEQFF
TGTGCCAGCAGTTCCACGGTAGGGACATGGACTACTACGGGACCCTACAATGAGCAGTTCTTC
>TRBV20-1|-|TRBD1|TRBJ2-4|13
CSADRDDKNIQYF
TGCAGTGCCGACAGGGACGACAAAAACATTCAGTACTTC
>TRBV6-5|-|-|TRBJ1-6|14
CASRLQGRYSPLHF
TGTGCCAGCAGGTTACAGGGACGGTACTCACCCCTCCACTTT
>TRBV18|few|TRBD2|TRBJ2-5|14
CASSLGLAGETQYF
TGTGCCAGCTCGCTGGGACTAGCGGGAGAGACCCAGTACTTC
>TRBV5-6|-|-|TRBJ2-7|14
CASSQSDSSYEQYF
TGTGCCAGCAGCCAAAGCGACAGTTCCTACGAGCAGTACTTC
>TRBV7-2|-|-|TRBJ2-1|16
CASSREGGTSPNEQFF
TGTGCCAGCAGCAGAGAAGGGGGGACGTCCCCCAATGAGCAGTTCTTC
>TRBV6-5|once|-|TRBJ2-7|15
CASSYSGTSSYEQYF
TGTGCCAGCAGTTACTCGGGCACGAGCTCCTACGAGCAGTACTTC
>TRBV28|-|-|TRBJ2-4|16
CASSTPVLLAKNIQYF
TGTGCCAGCAGTACCCCTGTACTGTTAGCCAAAAACATTCAGTACTTC
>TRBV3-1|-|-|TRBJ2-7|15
CASSDSRDGDYEQYF
TGTGCCAGCAGCGACTCCCGGGACGGAGACTACGAGCAGTACTTC
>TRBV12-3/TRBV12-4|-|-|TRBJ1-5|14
CASSLGGDNQPQHF
TGTGCCAGCAGTTTGGGCGGCGACAATCAGCCCCAGCATTTT
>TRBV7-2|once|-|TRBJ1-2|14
CASSLAVRDSAYTF
TGTGCCAGCAGCTTAGCGGTCAGGGACTCAGCGTACACCTTC